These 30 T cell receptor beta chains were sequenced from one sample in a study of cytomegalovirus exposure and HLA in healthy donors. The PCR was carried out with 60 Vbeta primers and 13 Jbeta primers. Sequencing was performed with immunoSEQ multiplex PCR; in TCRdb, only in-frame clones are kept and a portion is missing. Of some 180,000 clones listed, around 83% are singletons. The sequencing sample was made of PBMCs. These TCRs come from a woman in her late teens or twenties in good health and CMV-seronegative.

DNA of the CDR3: TGCGCCAGCAGTGAGTCCCTAGCGGGAGCCTACAATGAGCAGTTCTTC. Translation: CASSESLAGAYNEQFF. The chain combines TRBV10-1 with TRBJ2-1; 10 nucleotides match TRBD2. After removal of 0 bases from V and 2 bases from J, the junction contained 1 base not matched to a gene. This CDR3 comprises 16 residues. CDR1 WNHNN and CDR2 SYGVQD come from the germline V gene (reference sequence).

DNA of the CDR3: TGCGCCAGCAGCCAAGACCGGAATGAGCAGTTCTTC. This sequence encodes CASSQDRNEQFF. The chain joins TRBV4-1 to TRBJ2-1; D is undetermined. This CDR3 is built from 12 residues. V lost 0 bases to trimming and J lost 7 bases, with 4 bases between them. CDR1 is MGHRA, CDR2 YSYEKL, per germline.

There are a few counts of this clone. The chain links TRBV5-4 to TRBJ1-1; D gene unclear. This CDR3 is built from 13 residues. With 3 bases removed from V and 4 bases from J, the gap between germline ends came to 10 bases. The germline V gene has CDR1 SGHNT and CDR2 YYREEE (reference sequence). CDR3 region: CASSWQPGTEAFF. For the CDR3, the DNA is TGTGCCAGCAGCTGGCAGCCGGGCACTGAAGCTTTCTTT.

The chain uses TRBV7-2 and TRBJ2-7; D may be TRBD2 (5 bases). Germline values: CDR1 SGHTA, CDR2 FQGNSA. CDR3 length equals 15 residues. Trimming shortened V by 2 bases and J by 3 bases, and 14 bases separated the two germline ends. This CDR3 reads CASSLRAETYYEQYF. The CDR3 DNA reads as TGTGCCAGCAGCTTACGAGCGGAGACATACTACGAGCAGTACTTC.

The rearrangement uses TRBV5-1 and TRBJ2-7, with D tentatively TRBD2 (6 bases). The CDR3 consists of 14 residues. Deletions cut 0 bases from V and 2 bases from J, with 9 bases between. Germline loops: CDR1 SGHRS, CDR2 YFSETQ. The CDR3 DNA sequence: TGCGCCAGCAGCTTGGCGGGAGAAACCTACGAGCAGTACTTC. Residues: CASSLAGETYEQYF.

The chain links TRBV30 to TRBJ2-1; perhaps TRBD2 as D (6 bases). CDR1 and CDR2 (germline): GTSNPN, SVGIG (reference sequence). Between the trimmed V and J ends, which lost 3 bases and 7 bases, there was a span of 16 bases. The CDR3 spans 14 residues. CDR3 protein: CAWRRLVTANEQFF. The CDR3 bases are TGTGCCTGGAGGAGACTAGTAACCGCTAATGAGCAGTTCTTC.

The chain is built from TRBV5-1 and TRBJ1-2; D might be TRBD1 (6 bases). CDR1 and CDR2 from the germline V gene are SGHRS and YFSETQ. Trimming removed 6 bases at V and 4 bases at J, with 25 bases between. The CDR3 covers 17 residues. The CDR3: CASKPGTSPVLGYGYTF. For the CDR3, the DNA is TGCGCCAGCAAACCAGGGACAAGCCCCGTGCTAGGCTATGGCTACACCTTC. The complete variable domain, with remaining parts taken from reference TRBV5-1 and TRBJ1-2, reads KAGVTQTPRYLIKTRGQQVTLSCSPISGHRSVSWYQQTPGQGLQFLFEYFSETQRNKGNFPGRFSGRQFSNSRSEMNVSTLELGDSALYLCASKPGTSPVLGYGYTFGSGTRLTVV.

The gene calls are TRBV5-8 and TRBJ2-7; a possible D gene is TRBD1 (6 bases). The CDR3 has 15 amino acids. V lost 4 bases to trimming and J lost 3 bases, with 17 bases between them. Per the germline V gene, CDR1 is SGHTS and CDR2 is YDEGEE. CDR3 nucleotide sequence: TGTGCCAGCAGCCAAGAACAGGGTATCTTCTACGAGCAGTACTTC. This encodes CASSQEQGIFYEQYF.

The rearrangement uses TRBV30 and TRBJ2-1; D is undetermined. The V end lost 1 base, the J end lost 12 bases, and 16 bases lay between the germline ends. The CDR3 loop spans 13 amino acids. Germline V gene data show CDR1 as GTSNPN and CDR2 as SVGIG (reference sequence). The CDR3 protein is CAWSAETRRVQFF. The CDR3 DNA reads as TGTGCCTGGAGTGCCGAGACACGAAGAGTGCAGTTCTTC.

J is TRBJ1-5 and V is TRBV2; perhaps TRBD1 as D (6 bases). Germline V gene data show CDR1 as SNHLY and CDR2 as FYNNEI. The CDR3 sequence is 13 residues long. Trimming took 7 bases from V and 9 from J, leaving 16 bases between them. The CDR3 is CASIAGAGGPQHF. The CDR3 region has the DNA TGTGCCAGCATAGCAGGGGCGGGCGGGCCCCAGCATTTT.

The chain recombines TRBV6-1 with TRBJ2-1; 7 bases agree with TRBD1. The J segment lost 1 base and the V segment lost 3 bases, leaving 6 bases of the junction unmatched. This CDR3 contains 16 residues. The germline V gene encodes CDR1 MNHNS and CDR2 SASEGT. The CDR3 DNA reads TGTGCCAGCAGTGAGGGGCAGGGGGTATCCTACAATGAGCAGTTCTTC. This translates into CASSEGQGVSYNEQFF.

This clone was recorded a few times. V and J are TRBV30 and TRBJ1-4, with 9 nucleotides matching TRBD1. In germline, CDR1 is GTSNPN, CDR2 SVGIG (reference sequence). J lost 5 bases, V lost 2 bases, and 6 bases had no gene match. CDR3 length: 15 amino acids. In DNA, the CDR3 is TGTGCCTGGAGTTTGACGGACAGGGGAAATGAAAAACTGTTTTTT. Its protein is CAWSLTDRGNEKLFF.

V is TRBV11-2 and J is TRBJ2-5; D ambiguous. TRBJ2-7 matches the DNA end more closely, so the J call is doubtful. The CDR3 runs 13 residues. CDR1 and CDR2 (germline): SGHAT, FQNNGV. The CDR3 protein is CASSLQVAYEQYF. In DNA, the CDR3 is TGTGCCAGCAGCTTACAAGTAGCCTACGAGCAGTACTTC.

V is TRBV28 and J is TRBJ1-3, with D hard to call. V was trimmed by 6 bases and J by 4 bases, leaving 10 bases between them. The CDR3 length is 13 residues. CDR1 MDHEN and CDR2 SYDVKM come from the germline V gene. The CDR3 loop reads CASRAWAGNTIYF. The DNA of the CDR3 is TGTGCCAGCAGGGCCTGGGCGGGAAACACCATATATTTT.

CDR3 in DNA: TGTGCCAGCGGCCCCTTCGCCTACGAGCAGTACTTC. It codes for CASGPFAYEQYF. This chain connects TRBV6-6 to TRBJ2-7; no firm D call. This CDR3 has 12 residues. V was shortened by 8 bases and J by 2 bases, with 10 bases between the two germline ends. Germline V lookup: CDR1 MNHNY, CDR2 SVGAGI (reference sequence).

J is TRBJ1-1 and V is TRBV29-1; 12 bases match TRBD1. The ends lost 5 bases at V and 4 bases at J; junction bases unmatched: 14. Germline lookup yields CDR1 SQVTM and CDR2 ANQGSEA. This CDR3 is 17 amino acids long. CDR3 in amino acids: CSVLTPGTGGAGTEAFF. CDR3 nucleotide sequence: TGCAGCGTTTTAACTCCCGGGACAGGGGGCGCGGGCACTGAAGCTTTCTTT.

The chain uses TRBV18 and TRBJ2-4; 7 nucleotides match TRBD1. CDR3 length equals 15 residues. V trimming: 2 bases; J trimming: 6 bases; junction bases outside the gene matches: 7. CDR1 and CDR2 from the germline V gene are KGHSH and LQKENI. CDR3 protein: CASSPGQAPGNIQYF. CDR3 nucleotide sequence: TGTGCCAGCTCACCAGGACAGGCCCCAGGAAACATTCAGTACTTC.

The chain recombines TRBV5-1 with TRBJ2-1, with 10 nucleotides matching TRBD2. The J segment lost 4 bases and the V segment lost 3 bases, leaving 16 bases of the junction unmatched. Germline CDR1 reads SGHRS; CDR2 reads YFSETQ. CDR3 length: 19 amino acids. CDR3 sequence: CASSSGRGPSGSLYNEQFF. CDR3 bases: TGCGCCAGCAGCTCAGGAAGGGGGCCTAGCGGGAGTCTATACAATGAGCAGTTCTTC.

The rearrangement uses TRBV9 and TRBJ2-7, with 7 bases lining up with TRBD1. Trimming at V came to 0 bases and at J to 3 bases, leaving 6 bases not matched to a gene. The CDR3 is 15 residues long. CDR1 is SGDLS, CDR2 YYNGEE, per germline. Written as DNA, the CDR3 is TGTGCCAGCAGCGTAGGAGGGACAGAATTCTACGAGCAGTACTTC. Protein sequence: CASSVGGTEFYEQYF.

Here the CDR3 DNA reads TGTGCCAGCAGTGAAGTCAGGGTCGGAGAGACCCAGTACTTC. Protein sequence: CASSEVRVGETQYF. The chain joins TRBV6-1 to TRBJ2-5; possibly TRBD1 for D (5 bases). CDR3 size: 14 residues. V lost 1 base, J lost 4 bases, and 10 bases lay in between. Germline CDR1 and CDR2: MNHNS and SASEGT.

The CDR3 region is CASSVPPDTGELFF. CDR3 bases: TGTGCCAGCAGCGTCCCACCGGACACCGGGGAGCTGTTTTTT. The chain has TRBV9 and TRBJ2-2; D uncertain. The CDR3 has 14 residues. Per the germline V gene, CDR1 is SGDLS and CDR2 is YYNGEE. The V gene lost 2 bases and the J gene lost 3 bases, with 8 bases spanning the gap.

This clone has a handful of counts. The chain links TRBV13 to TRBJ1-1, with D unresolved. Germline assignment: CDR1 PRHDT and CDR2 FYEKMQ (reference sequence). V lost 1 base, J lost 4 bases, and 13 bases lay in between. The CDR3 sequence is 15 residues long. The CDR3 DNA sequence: TGTGCCAGCAGCTTAGCGGTAACGGGTGCCACTGAAGCTTTCTTT. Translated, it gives CASSLAVTGATEAFF.

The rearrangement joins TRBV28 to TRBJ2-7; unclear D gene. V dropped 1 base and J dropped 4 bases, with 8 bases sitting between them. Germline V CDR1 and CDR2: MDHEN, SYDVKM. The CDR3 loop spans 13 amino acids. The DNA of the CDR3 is TGTGCCAGCAGTTTATTCTCTGTGTACGAGCAGTACTTC. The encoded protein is CASSLFSVYEQYF.

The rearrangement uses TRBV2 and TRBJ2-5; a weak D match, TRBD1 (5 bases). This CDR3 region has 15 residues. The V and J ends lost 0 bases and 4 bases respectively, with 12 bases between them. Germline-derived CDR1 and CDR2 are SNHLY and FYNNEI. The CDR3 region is CASSEAPGLSETQYF. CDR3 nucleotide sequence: TGTGCCAGCAGTGAAGCGCCAGGGCTGTCAGAGACCCAGTACTTC.

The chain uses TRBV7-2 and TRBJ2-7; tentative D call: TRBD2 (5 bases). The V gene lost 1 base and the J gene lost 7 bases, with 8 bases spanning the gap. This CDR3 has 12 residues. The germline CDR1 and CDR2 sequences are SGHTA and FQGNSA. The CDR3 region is CASSLGWTEQYF. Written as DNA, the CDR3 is TGTGCCAGCAGCTTAGGCTGGACTGAGCAGTACTTC.

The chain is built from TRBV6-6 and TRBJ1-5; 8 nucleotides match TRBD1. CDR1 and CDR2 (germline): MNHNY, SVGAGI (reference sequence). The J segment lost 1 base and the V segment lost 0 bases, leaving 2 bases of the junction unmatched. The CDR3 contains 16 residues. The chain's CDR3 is CASSYSDRASNQPQHF. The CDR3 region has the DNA TGTGCCAGCAGTTACTCGGACAGGGCAAGCAATCAGCCCCAGCATTTT.

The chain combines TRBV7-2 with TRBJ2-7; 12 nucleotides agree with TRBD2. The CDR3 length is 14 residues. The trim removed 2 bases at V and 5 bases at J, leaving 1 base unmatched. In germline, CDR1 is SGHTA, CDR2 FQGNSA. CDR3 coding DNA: TGTGCCAGCAGCTTACGACTAGCGGGAGACGAGCAGTACTTC. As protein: CASSLRLAGDEQYF.

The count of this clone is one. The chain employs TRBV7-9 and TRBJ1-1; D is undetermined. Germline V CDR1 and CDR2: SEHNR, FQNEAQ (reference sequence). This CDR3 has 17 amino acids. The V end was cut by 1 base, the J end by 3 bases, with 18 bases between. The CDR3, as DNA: TGTGCCAGCAGCTTAGGCCAGCAGCGGGATCTCGACACTGAAGCTTTCTTT. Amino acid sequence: CASSLGQQRDLDTEAFF.

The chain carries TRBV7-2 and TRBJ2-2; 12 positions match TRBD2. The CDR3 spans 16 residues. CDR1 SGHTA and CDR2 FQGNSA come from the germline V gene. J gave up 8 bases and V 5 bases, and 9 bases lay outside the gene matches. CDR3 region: CASSRGLAGGIGELFF. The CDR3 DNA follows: TGTGCCAGCAGCCGGGGGCTAGCGGGAGGGATTGGGGAGCTGTTTTTT.

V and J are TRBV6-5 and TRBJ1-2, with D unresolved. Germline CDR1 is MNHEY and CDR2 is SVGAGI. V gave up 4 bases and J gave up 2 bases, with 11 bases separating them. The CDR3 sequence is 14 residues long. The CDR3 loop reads CASSSARGNYGYTF. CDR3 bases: TGTGCCAGCAGTTCGGCCCGAGGAAACTATGGCTACACCTTC.